This T cell receptor (beta chain) was captured in a study of identical twins. cDNA molecules carried unique molecular identifiers, and template switching added a universal primer site. TCRdb used MiXCR to reprocess the 5' RACE reads, holding one entry per CDR3 protein. The data show about 530,000 distinct CDR3 sequences, with under 25% seen just once and around 0.5% held by the top ten. V lost 4 bases, J lost 6 bases, and 20 bases lay in between. The CDR3 consists of 15 residues. Germline CDR1 and CDR2: SGHRS and YFSETQ. To note about this clonotype: Its antigen remains unidentified.

General study points: Twins' surplus sharing was weaker for beta out-of-frame sequences.

Separately, the same data were catalogued under a study of yellow fever vaccine responses in identical twins. That work states: A vaccine T cell response that seemed partly convergent and partly personalized was reported in twins.

V gene TRBV5-1 combines with J gene TRBJ2-7, with a weak D call TRBD1 (7 bases). The specimen sequenced was CD4+ T cells sorted from blood. The TCR sequence derives from a woman aged 18-29 years in good health. CDR3 in DNA: TGCGCCAGCAGCCCGCTTGGCAGGGGGGAAGGCGAGCAGTACGTC. It translates to CASSPLGRGEGEQYV.